The present entry profiles one T cell receptor (beta chain) with its context. As yet, its antigen is unknown. The data are from a study of T cell repertoires in cytomegalovirus infection. Study as a whole: CMV infection together with matching HLA type was indicated by public TCR beta signatures.

CDR3 length equals 19 residues. CDR1 and CDR2 from the germline V gene are SGHTA and FQGTGA. After removal of 3 bases from V and 0 bases from J, the junction contained 8 bases not matched to a gene. General study points: CMV-specific TCR beta clonotypes restricted by HLA-C were the ones dominating the ex vivo response.

TCRdb used MiXCR to reprocess the reads, holding one entry per CDR3 protein. The sample shows fewer than 950,000 distinct CDR3 sequences, about 31% of them seen only once. J is TRBJ2-1 and V is TRBV7-3; 13 bases fit TRBD2. The specimen comprised cultured CD8+ T cells from PBMCs, sampled from culture after CMV antigen stimulation. The TCR sequence derives from a human donor in good health (CMV status not recorded). Some clones in this sample may be carry-over from other donors' samples. The CDR3 coding sequence is TGTGCCAGCAGCTTTCCGACTAGCGGGGGGTCTAGCTCCTACAATGAGCAGTTCTTC. It is translated as CASSFPTSGGSSSYNEQFF.